These T cell receptor beta chains were read from a single sample in a study of blood T cell repertoires in COVID-19. Libraries were prepared by immunoSEQ multiplex PCR; TCRdb keeps only in-frame clonotypes and omits some of them. Counted here are 35,000 or so clones, roughly 80% occurring once; the ten biggest clones make up approximately 15%. The material sequenced was peripheral blood. The receptors shown here come from a woman aged 70-85 years with acute or convalescent COVID-19. CDR3s include the opening cysteine and the closing phenylalanine or tryptophan. Fields, in order: D gene, J gene, clone size, V gene, CDR3 DNA, CDR3 protein. The D gene is left open where the match is weak. Size is stated for part of the rows, as once, few or many counts, or as a class when the clone is expanded.

TRBD2 TRBJ2-5 - TRBV6-5 TGTGCCAGCAGGGACGCCGGGACTACGGGGACCCAGTACTTC CASRDAGTTGTQYF
TRBD2 TRBJ2-7 - TRBV2 TGTGCCAGCAGTCCATCCCGACTAGCGGGGGATTCCTACGAGCAGTACTTC CASSPSRLAGDSYEQYF
- TRBJ2-3 - TRBV5-5 TGTGCCAGCAGCTCCCCTGGGCAAACAGATACGCAGTATTTT CASSSPGQTDTQYF
- TRBJ2-3 - TRBV3-1/TRBV3-2 TGTGCCAGCAGCCCTCCGGGCACAGATACGCAGTATTTT CASSPPGTDTQYF
- TRBJ2-7 - TRBV12-3/TRBV12-4 TGTGCCAGCACCAAACAAGACTCCTACGAGCAGTACTTC CASTKQDSYEQYF
TRBD1 TRBJ1-5 - TRBV19 TGTGCCAGTAGATGGACAGGGGGCAATCAGCCCCAGCATTTT CASRWTGGNQPQHF
- TRBJ2-3 few TRBV6-6 TGTGCCAGCACCCTTGGAGGCCCAACAGATACGCAGTATTTT CASTLGGPTDTQYF
- TRBJ1-5 many TRBV2 TGTGCCAGCAGTACGAGAACGGGGGGCAATCAGCCCCAGCATTTT CASSTRTGGNQPQHF
- TRBJ2-7 - TRBV10-2 TGCGCCAGCAGTGAGGGCACATCTTTCTCCTACGAGCAGTACTTC CASSEGTSFSYEQYF
- TRBJ2-2 - TRBV3-1/TRBV3-2 TGTGCCAGCAGCCAACCTACAGGGACCGGGGAGCTGTTTTTT CASSQPTGTGELFF